Below, 25 T cell receptor beta chains from the same sample are listed, as sequenced in a study of vaccination effects on CD4 cells after COVID-19. For these receptors, no antigen is known. Clones were sequenced by immunoSEQ multiplex PCR, and TCRdb holds only the in-frame ones, with some missing. The sample lists some 50,000 clones, 65% to 75% seen once, with over 12% in the top ten. Before sequencing, viral peptide pools were used by the ViraFEST assay to expand antigen-specific CD4+ T cells. Cells that had been cultured for approximately eleven days were the source of isolated CD4+ T cells. Each participant received a vaccine that was either BNT162b2 or mRNA-1273, given as two doses. Source: CD4+ T cells from PBMCs cultured with HCoV-OC43 spike peptides, taken after COVID-19 vaccination. The subset denotes: HCoV-OC43 spike overlapping peptide pool stimulation. These receptors were obtained from a human donor who received a COVID-19 vaccine.

The J gene is TRBJ2-7, the V gene TRBV5-1; D remains ambiguous. CDR1 and CDR2 (germline): SGHRS, YFSETQ. The CDR3 consists of 15 residues. V lost 0 bases and J lost 0, with 10 bases in between. CDR3 bases: TGCGCCAGCAGCTTGGACAGCCTCCTCTCCTACGAGCAGTACTTC. Translated, it gives CASSLDSLLSYEQYF. The full variable domain, rest sourced from reference TRBV5-1 and TRBJ2-7, is KAGVTQTPRYLIKTRGQQVTLSCSPISGHRSVSWYQQTPGQGLQFLFEYFSETQRNKGNFPGRFSGRQFSNSRSEMNVSTLELGDSALYLCASSLDSLLSYEQYFGPGTRLTVT.

The chain recombines TRBV6-1 with TRBJ2-5; 11 positions agree with TRBD2. The CDR3 is made up of 16 amino acids. The V gene's germline CDR1 is MNHNS and CDR2 SASEGT. J was trimmed by 2 bases and V by 4 bases; bases with no gene match: 6. CDR3 loop: CASSATSGRLQETQYF. Written as DNA, the CDR3 is TGTGCCAGCAGTGCTACTAGCGGGAGACTTCAAGAGACCCAGTACTTC.

This clone was found a few times. The rearrangement links TRBV6-2 or TRBV6-3 to TRBJ1-4, with 12 bases lining up with TRBD1. J gave up 8 bases and V 4 bases, and 11 bases lay outside the gene matches. The CDR3 sequence is 17 residues long. Germline assignment: CDR1 MNHEY and CDR2 SVGEGT. CDR3 sequence (DNA): TGTGCCAGCAGTTCACGGCCCTTGGGGACAGGGGGCGAAAAACTGTTTTTT. It translates to CASSSRPLGTGGEKLFF.

The chain carries TRBV11-2 and TRBJ2-5; D call uncertain. The V end was cut by 5 bases, the J end by 3 bases, with 16 bases between. This CDR3 contains 15 residues. CDR1 is SGHAT and CDR2 is FQNNGV in the germline V gene. CDR3 amino acids: CASSPLSWVEETQYF. CDR3 DNA: TGTGCCAGCAGCCCGCTCAGTTGGGTGGAAGAGACCCAGTACTTC.

The V call is TRBV4-2, the J call TRBJ2-1; TRBD2 aligns across 7 bases. The CDR3 length is 20 residues. Germline CDR1 LGHNA, CDR2 YNFKEQ. Trimming cost V 0 bases and J 4 bases; bases outside gene matches: 18. This CDR3 reads CASSQDPAGIGLVSYNEQFF. The CDR3 DNA is TGTGCCAGCAGCCAAGACCCTGCTGGAATTGGACTAGTTAGTTACAATGAGCAGTTCTTC.

The CDR3 protein is CSVYRDYDSYEQYF. DNA for the CDR3: TGCAGCGTATACCGGGACTACGATTCCTACGAGCAGTACTTC. The rearrangement joins TRBV29-1 to TRBJ2-7, with 7 bases that match TRBD2. The CDR3 runs to 14 residues. CDR1 is SQVTM and CDR2 is ANQGSEA in the germline V gene. The V gene end was trimmed by 6 bases and the J gene end by 1 base; junction bases not matched to a gene: 9.

The chain couples TRBV5-4 to TRBJ1-6; TRBD1 matches at 9 bases. The CDR3 has 16 amino acids. CDR1 is SGHNT, CDR2 YYREEE, per germline (reference sequence). The V segment lost 4 bases and the J segment 10 bases; nucleotides outside the gene matches: 12. CDR3 amino acids: CASSTGPDRGNSPLHF. CDR3 nucleotide sequence: TGTGCCAGCAGCACCGGACCCGACAGGGGGAACTCACCCCTCCACTTT.

The gene calls are TRBV6-1 and TRBJ2-6, with D hard to call. V lost 2 bases and J lost 0, with 11 bases in between. Per the germline V gene, CDR1 is MNHNS and CDR2 is SASEGT. CDR3 length: 17 amino acids. This chain's CDR3 is CASSEFTVRSGANVLTF. CDR3 sequence (DNA): TGTGCCAGCAGTGAATTCACAGTACGCTCTGGGGCCAACGTCCTGACTTTC.

The rearrangement links TRBV4-1 to TRBJ1-1; D might be TRBD1 (5 bases). V was cut by 2 bases and J by 12 bases, with 19 bases left in between. The V gene's germline CDR1 is MGHRA and CDR2 YSYEKL. The CDR3 spans 14 residues. The CDR3 DNA is TGCGCCAGCAGCCAACAAGACAGATTAGGGGTAACTTTCTTT. It yields the protein CASSQQDRLGVTFF.

The chain uses TRBV19 and TRBJ2-1, with 8 bases that match TRBD1. The length of the CDR3 is 13 residues. Trimming removed 5 bases from V and 4 bases from J; junction bases left unmatched: 1. Germline lookup yields CDR1 LNHDA and CDR2 SQIVND (reference sequence). DNA for the CDR3: TGTGCCAGTAGTGGACAGGGTTACAATGAGCAGTTCTTC. It encodes CASSGQGYNEQFF.

This rearrangement joins TRBV11-1 to TRBJ2-7, with 9 nucleotides matching TRBD2. Per the germline V gene, CDR1 is SGHAT and CDR2 is FQDESV (reference sequence). This CDR3 is 14 amino acids long. The ends lost 3 bases at V and 5 bases at J; junction bases unmatched: 5. The CDR3 reads CASSFLAGLNEQYF. The CDR3 nucleotides read TGTGCCAGCAGCTTTCTAGCGGGACTCAACGAGCAGTACTTC.

This clone was detected a few times. One junction end disagrees with the germline gene, perhaps due to a read error. J is TRBJ2-5 and V is TRBV29-1; D is perhaps TRBD1 (5 bases). The CDR3 extends over 13 amino acids. Germline V gene data show CDR1 as SQVTM and CDR2 as ANQGSEA. The CDR3 region is CSVEGGTQGTQYF. In nucleotides, the CDR3 is TGCAGCGTTGAAGGGGGCACACAAGGGACCCAGTACTTC.

The rearrangement uses TRBV7-9 and TRBJ1-6; D not resolved. CDR1 is SEHNR and CDR2 is FQNEAQ in the germline V gene (reference sequence). Trimming shortened V by 2 bases and J by 7 bases, and 6 bases separated the two germline ends. The length of the CDR3 is 13 residues. The CDR3 loop is CASSLYPNSPLHF. In DNA form, the CDR3 reads TGTGCCAGCAGCTTATATCCAAATTCACCCCTCCACTTT. The whole variable domain, filled in from reference TRBV7-9 and TRBJ1-6, reads DTGVSQNPRHKITKRGQNVTFRCDPISEHNRLYWYRQTLGQGPEFLTYFQNEAQLEKSRLLSDRFSAERPKGSFSTLEIQRTEQGDSAMYLCASSLYPNSPLHFGNGTRLTVT.

For this clone: Distinct nucleotide sequences in the sample also encode this CDR3. The chain recombines TRBV5-4 with TRBJ2-7; TRBD2 matches at 9 bases. CDR3 length: 16 amino acids. Losses at the gene ends were 0 bases for V and 0 bases for J; bases not matched to a gene: 4. CDR1 is SGHNT and CDR2 is YYREEE in the germline V gene (reference sequence). CDR3 bases: TGTGCCAGCAGCTTGGGGCGGGGGGGAAGCTCCTACGAGCAGTACTTC. This codes for CASSLGRGGSSYEQYF.

V gene TRBV7-6 combines with J gene TRBJ2-3; D is unresolved. V lost 7 bases and J lost 0, with 14 bases in between. Germline V lookup: CDR1 SGHVS, CDR2 FNYEAQ. The CDR3 has 15 residues. The CDR3 DNA sequence: TGTGCCAGCACCCTCCAGCCAGGAAGCACAGATACGCAGTATTTT. This codes for CASTLQPGSTDTQYF.

The chain employs TRBV6-5 and TRBJ1-4; D uncertain. CDR1 MNHEY and CDR2 SVGAGI come from the germline V gene. V lost 11 bases to trimming and J lost 10 bases, with 14 bases between them. The CDR3 covers 11 residues. CDR3 in amino acids: CAGSWEGKLFF. The CDR3 DNA sequence: TGTGCCGGGTCCTGGGAAGGAAAACTGTTTTTT.

The chain employs TRBV3-1 (or the pseudogene TRBV3-2) and TRBJ1-1; D unclear. The germline V gene has CDR1 LGHDT and CDR2 YNNKEL (reference sequence). V lost 2 bases and J lost 3, with 7 bases in between. This CDR3 spans 13 amino acids. The CDR3 nucleotides read TGTGCCAGCAGCCAATTAAGGTACACTGAAGCTTTCTTT. It translates to CASSQLRYTEAFF.

This chain links TRBV7-6 with TRBJ1-4; 9 bases map to TRBD1. Per the germline V gene, CDR1 is SGHVS and CDR2 is FNYEAQ. V was clipped by 5 bases and J by 0 bases; unmatched bases: 13. This CDR3 spans 19 amino acids. CDR3 sequence (DNA): TGTGCCAGCAGCCCTAGGGTGTGGGACAGGGATGCAACTAATGAAAAACTGTTTTTT. Translating it yields CASSPRVWDRDATNEKLFF.

V gene TRBV7-6 combines with J gene TRBJ2-4; the match to TRBD1 covers 7 bases. The CDR3 totals 14 residues. V lost 5 bases and J lost 8; bases outside the gene matches: 9. CDR1 is SGHVS and CDR2 is FNYEAQ in the germline V gene. The CDR3 DNA reads as TGTGCCAGCAGCCTCCGACAGGGACGGGACATTCAGTACTTC. It yields the protein CASSLRQGRDIQYF.

The rearrangement uses TRBV15 and TRBJ2-1; 7 nucleotides align to TRBD2. The V segment lost 0 bases and the J segment 8 bases; nucleotides outside the gene matches: 10. The CDR3 is made up of 16 amino acids. Germline V CDR1 and CDR2: LNHNV, YYDKDF (reference sequence). The CDR3 here is CATSRDLAGVADEQFF. CDR3 coding DNA: TGTGCCACCAGCAGAGATTTGGCGGGAGTGGCCGATGAGCAGTTCTTC. The entire variable domain, with the rest obtained from reference TRBV15 and TRBJ2-1, is as follows: DAMVIQNPRYQVTQFGKPVTLSCSQTLNHNVMYWYQQKSSQAPKLLFHYYDKDFNNEADTPDNFQSRRPNTSFCFLDIRSPGLGDTAMYLCATSRDLAGVADEQFFGPGTRLTVL.

This clone was seen a few times. J is TRBJ1-1 and V is TRBV10-1; D is ambiguous. Germline assignment: CDR1 WNHNN and CDR2 SYGVQD (reference sequence). Trimming removed 2 bases from V and 1 base from J, with 11 bases in between. This CDR3 spans 15 amino acids. The CDR3 region has the DNA TGCGCCAGCAGTGAGAGGCCGACTACGAACACTGAAGCTTTCTTT. Translated: CASSERPTTNTEAFF.

This chain uses TRBV27 with TRBJ2-1, with D possibly matching TRBD2 (5 bases). The CDR3 covers 14 residues. CDR1 is MNHEY, CDR2 SMNVEV, per germline (reference sequence). V was trimmed by 6 bases and J by 4 bases, leaving 13 bases between them. The CDR3 nucleotides read TGTGCCAGCAGCATGTCTGGGGAGTACAATGAGCAGTTCTTC. Residues: CASSMSGEYNEQFF.

This chain joins TRBV27 and TRBJ2-3, with 11 bases fitting TRBD2. Trimming removed 6 bases from V and 0 bases from J; junction bases left unmatched: 5. Germline V lookup: CDR1 MNHEY, CDR2 SMNVEV (reference sequence). The CDR3 covers 16 residues. CDR3 sequence (DNA): TGTGCCAGCAGCCGACTAGCGGGGACTAGCACAGATACGCAGTATTTT. It specifies CASSRLAGTSTDTQYF.

The gene calls are TRBV6-6 and TRBJ1-2; possibly TRBD1 for D (6 bases). Germline CDR1 and CDR2: MNHNY and SVGAGI (reference sequence). The CDR3 runs 14 residues. Trimming stripped 6 bases from V and 1 base from J, with 12 bases between. Written as DNA, the CDR3 is TGTGCCAGCAGCAGGGGTCAATATAACTATGGCTACACCTTC. The encoded protein is CASSRGQYNYGYTF.

This clone has more than one count but fewer than ten. The chain employs TRBV7-9 and TRBJ1-1; D not certain. Germline V gene data show CDR1 as SEHNR and CDR2 as FQNEAQ (reference sequence). V gave up 6 bases and J gave up 4 bases, with 27 bases separating them. The CDR3 spans 18 residues. The CDR3, as DNA: TGTGCCAGCAGAAATTCCCCGGTCAAGGGAAGTCTAAGCACTGAAGCTTTCTTT. Its translation: CASRNSPVKGSLSTEAFF. The variable domain in full, completed from reference TRBV7-9 and TRBJ1-1, reads DTGVSQNPRHKITKRGQNVTFRCDPISEHNRLYWYRQTLGQGPEFLTYFQNEAQLEKSRLLSDRFSAERPKGSFSTLEIQRTEQGDSAMYLCASRNSPVKGSLSTEAFFGQGTRLTVV.